This is a list of T cell receptor beta chains from one sample in a study of blood T cell repertoires in COVID-19. Assay used: immunoSEQ multiplex PCR; TCRdb lists only in-frame clones, some missing. Of some 130,000 clones listed, 60% to 75% are singletons. Sample: peripheral blood. Receptors originate from a woman aged 70-85 years with acute or convalescent COVID-19. The CDR3 runs from the conserved cysteine through the conserved F or W. A D gene is named only where the DNA matches it firmly. Not every row has a clone size; where given, it reads once, few, many or a size class.

CDR3aa | CDR3nt | j_gene | d_gene | v_gene | abundance
CASSQWTEDYGYTF | TGTGCCAGCAGCCAATGGACAGAAGACTATGGCTACACCTTC | TRBJ1-2 | - | TRBV16 | -
CASSYSEGYTF | TGTGCCAGCAGTTACTCCGAGGGCTACACCTTC | TRBJ1-2 | - | TRBV6-2/TRBV6-3 | few
CASSPTGSGNEQFF | TGTGCCAGCAGTCCAACAGGGTCTGGGAATGAGCAGTTCTTC | TRBJ2-1 | - | TRBV6-2/TRBV6-3 | -
CASSSKPRVNTEAFF | TGTGCCAGCAGTTCCAAACCCAGGGTGAACACTGAAGCTTTCTTT | TRBJ1-1 | - | TRBV6-5 | few
CASTANEANEQFF | TGTGCCAGTACAGCAAACGAAGCGAATGAGCAGTTCTTC | TRBJ2-1 | - | TRBV19 | many
CASSPQGQYNSPLHF | TGTGCCAGCAGCCCCCAGGGACAGTATAATTCACCCCTCCACTTT | TRBJ1-6 | TRBD1 | TRBV27 | -
CASSKEGGGPSYNEQFF | TGTGCCAGCAGCAAAGAGGGGGGGGGCCCCTCCTACAATGAGCAGTTCTTC | TRBJ2-1 | - | TRBV21-1 | -
CASSLDGQINQPQHF | TGTGCCAGCAGCTTAGATGGACAGATCAATCAGCCCCAGCATTTT | TRBJ1-5 | - | TRBV7-2 | -
CASSRTGINTGELFF | TGTGCCAGCTCACGGACAGGAATTAACACCGGGGAGCTGTTTTTT | TRBJ2-2 | TRBD1 | TRBV18 | many
CASRQGGQGLLSIRNF | TGTGCCAGCCGCCAAGGAGGACAGGGCCTTTTATCCATCAGGAACTTC | TRBJ1-2 | TRBD1 | TRBV28 | -
CASSGSIGRFLSGNTIYF | TGTGCCAGCAGTGGGTCGATCGGCAGGTTCCTCTCTGGAAACACCATATATTTT | TRBJ1-3 | - | TRBV25-1 | once
CASSQGREGHNEQFF | TGCGCCAGCAGCCAAGGACGGGAGGGCCACAATGAGCAGTTCTTC | TRBJ2-1 | TRBD2 | TRBV4-1 | -
CASSLSSQGARRDTQYF | TGTGCCAGCAGCCTATCCTCACAGGGGGCGAGAAGAGATACGCAGTATTTT | TRBJ2-3 | TRBD1 | TRBV7-2 | -
CATSDPKAGGTDTQYF | TGTGCCACCAGTGATCCCAAAGCGGGGGGCACAGATACGCAGTATTTT | TRBJ2-3 | TRBD2 | TRBV24-1 | -
CASSLELAEIQYF | TGTGCCAGCAGCTTAGAACTAGCGGAAATCCAGTACTTC | TRBJ2-7 | TRBD2 | TRBV11-2 | -
CASSLGTGYAGELFF | TGTGCCAGCAGCTTAGGGACAGGGTATGCCGGGGAGCTGTTTTTT | TRBJ2-2 | TRBD1 | TRBV11-2 | many
CASGRSGQGITQYF | TGTGCCAGCGGTAGATCGGGACAGGGTATAACCCAGTACTTC | TRBJ2-5 | TRBD1 | TRBV2 | few
CASSGRTGTTGELFF | TGTGCCAGCAGCGGGAGGACAGGAACCACCGGGGAGCTGTTTTTT | TRBJ2-2 | TRBD1 | TRBV9 | -
CASSLDFWEIEAFF | TGTGCCAGCAGCTTGGATTTTTGGGAGATAGAAGCTTTCTTT | TRBJ1-1 | - | TRBV5-4 | -
CASSYREPRETQYF | TGCGCCAGCAGCTATCGGGAGCCCCGGGAGACCCAGTACTTC | TRBJ2-5 | - | TRBV5-1 | once
CASSIQGLNTQYF | TGTGCCAGTAGTATTCAGGGTCTGAATACGCAGTATTTT | TRBJ2-3 | - | TRBV19 | -
CASSLAGGVTGELFF | TGTGCCAGCAGTTTAGCGGGAGGGGTCACCGGGGAGCTGTTTTTT | TRBJ2-2 | TRBD2 | TRBV6-2/TRBV6-3 | many
CASRMQGAGETQYF | TGTGCCAGCAGAATGCAGGGGGCGGGGGAGACCCAGTACTTC | TRBJ2-5 | TRBD1 | TRBV5-4 | -
CASSFSTGNTGELFF | TGCGCCAGCAGCTTCTCGACAGGGAACACCGGGGAGCTGTTTTTT | TRBJ2-2 | - | TRBV5-1 | -
CASSPRGGNTEAFF | TGTGCCAGCTCACCCCGGGGAGGGAACACTGAAGCTTTCTTT | TRBJ1-1 | - | TRBV18 | -
CASSIIAGPSYEQYF | TGTGCCAGTAGTATTATTGCGGGACCCTCCTACGAGCAGTACTTC | TRBJ2-7 | - | TRBV19 | -
CASSITGLSDSNQPQHF | TGTGCCAGCAGCATCACAGGGTTGTCAGATAGCAATCAGCCCCAGCATTTT | TRBJ1-5 | - | TRBV11-2 | -